This TCR beta chain was captured in a study of identical twins. This clonotype is classed as large. The antigen remains unidentified. Unique molecular identifiers were present on cDNA, and template switching added a universal primer site. A single record per CDR3 protein comes from TCRdb applying MiXCR to the 5' RACE reads. The table lists approximately 240,000 distinct CDR3 sequences, over 12% of them singletons. Study results and caveats: With abundant cord blood beta clonotypes, insertions were fewer; memory repertoires showed no such pattern. Conclusions were based on cross-sectional statistical analysis, without following the same donors. Beta out-of-frame sequences showed weaker excess sharing between twins.

With 10 bases removed from V and 2 bases from J, the gap between germline ends came to 15 bases. The CDR3 totals 13 residues. Germline V gene data show CDR1 as SGHDT and CDR2 as YYEEEE. This clonotype was obtained from a young woman in good health. Sequencing was done on a sample of memory (CD45RO+) T cells sorted from blood. This chain uses TRBV5-6 with TRBJ1-1; possible D gene TRBD1, 5 bases. CDR3 sequence: CAGGTVDNTEAFF. The CDR3 DNA reads as TGTGCCGGGGGGACCGTCGACAACACTGAAGCTTTCTTT.